The 5 T cell receptor beta chains presented below share a single source sample, sequenced in a study of radiation and T cells in renal cell carcinoma. Sequencing was performed with immunoSEQ multiplex PCR; in TCRdb, only in-frame clones are kept and a portion is missing. The sample yields some 120,000 clones, about 81% seen once. Time point of the sample: blood 2 weeks post-SBRT. Sample treatment: 15 Gy SBRT to primary tumor, nephrectomy 4 weeks later. The sample was blood, taken from a patient whose treatment included radiotherapy and nephrectomy. Receptors were obtained from a woman aged 60-75 years with renal cell carcinoma.

This chain connects TRBV11-2 to TRBJ1-6; weak D call: TRBD1 (6 bases). The CDR3 loop spans 15 amino acids. Germline CDR1 SGHAT, CDR2 FQNNGV. Trimming removed 1 base from V and 7 bases from J, with 11 bases in between. The CDR3 region has the DNA TGTGCCAGCAGCTTAGGTGGTAGGGGGAATTCACCCCTCCACTTT. The encoded protein is CASSLGGRGNSPLHF.

This clone was recorded a few times. The chain uses TRBV6-1 and TRBJ1-2; TRBD1 matches 12 bases. CDR3 length: 14 amino acids. CDR1 and CDR2 from the germline V gene are MNHNS and SASEGT. J gave up 9 bases and V 7 bases, and 9 bases lay outside the gene matches. CDR3 residues: CASKAGTGGSRYTF. The CDR3, as DNA: TGTGCCAGCAAGGCCGGGACAGGGGGCTCCCGCTACACCTTC.

The V and J genes are TRBV2 and TRBJ1-2; D may be TRBD1 (5 bases). V lost 2 bases and J lost 6, with 7 bases in between. There are 12 residues in the CDR3. Germline CDR1 reads SNHLY; CDR2 reads FYNNEI. The CDR3 here is CASSEQGNGYTF. In DNA form, the CDR3 reads TGTGCCAGCAGTGAACAGGGAAATGGCTACACCTTC. Full variable domain (rest looked up from reference TRBV2 and TRBJ1-2): EPEVTQTPSHQVTQMGQEVILRCVPISNHLYFYWYRQILGQKVEFLVSFYNNEISEKSEIFDDQFSVERPDGSNFTLKIRSTKLEDSAMYFCASSEQGNGYTFGSGTRLTVV.

The chain carries TRBV28 and TRBJ1-5, with 8 positions matching TRBD1. The CDR3 covers 14 residues. The germline V gene encodes CDR1 MDHEN and CDR2 SYDVKM. Unmatched junction bases numbered 5, after V lost 4 bases and J lost 6 bases. DNA of the CDR3: TGTGCCAGCAGTTCAGGACAGGGCTCTCAGCCCCAGCATTTT. Amino acids: CASSSGQGSQPQHF.

This clone was detected only once. This rearrangement joins TRBV6-6 to TRBJ2-3; D gene uncertain. Germline V gene sequence: CDR1 MNHNY, CDR2 SVGAGI (reference sequence). The V and J ends lost 0 bases and 0 bases respectively, with 7 bases between them. The CDR3 loop spans 15 amino acids. The CDR3 reads CASSYSILSTDTQYF. In nucleotides, the CDR3 is TGTGCCAGCAGTTACTCGATTCTTAGCACAGATACGCAGTATTTT.